Below are 2 T cell receptor beta chains sequenced from a single sample in a study of T cell repertoires in cytomegalovirus infection (dated by TCRdb to the late 2010s). Their cognate antigens are unknown. The sequencer was an Illumina HiSeq 1500. The raw public data were reprocessed by TCRdb itself: fastp quality trimming at Q25, MiXCR clonotype calling, in-frame beta chains only. Rows are combined by CDR3 protein, so each entry shows the most common genes and DNA. Counted in this sample were approximately 120,000 distinct CDR3 sequences; about 32% of them appeared once. The ten largest clones represent around 54% of the sample. Per the publication, the treatment or condition label means: in vitro stimulation with specific CMV peptide epitopes to enrich CMV-specific T cells. The input for sequencing was CD8+ T cells from cultured PBMCs, taken from culture after CMV antigen stimulation. These receptors all come from a human donor in good health (CMV status not recorded). Some clones in this sample may be carry-over from other donors' samples.

This sequence joins TRBV19 and TRBJ2-1; the D is unclear. Germline V gene lookup returns CDR1 LNHDA and CDR2 SQIVND (reference sequence). The CDR3 consists of 12 residues. The V and J ends lost 4 bases and 5 bases respectively, with 6 bases between them. The CDR3 DNA sequence: TGTGCCAGTAGTAGACCTCACAATGAGCAGTTCTTC. Protein: CASSRPHNEQFF.

The chain has TRBV4-2 and TRBJ2-7; tentative D call: TRBD1 (6 bases). Germline V gene data show CDR1 as LGHNA and CDR2 as YNFKEQ. V lost 0 bases and J 2 bases, leaving 20 bases between the germline ends. The CDR3 covers 18 residues. CDR3 sequence (DNA): TGTGCCAGCAGCCAAGATTCAGGGGCCGTTTCTGGTACCTACGAGCAGTACTTC. This translates into CASSQDSGAVSGTYEQYF.